These 18 T cell receptor beta chains were sequenced from one sample in a study of shared clonotypes between healthy human individuals. Sequencing used immunoSEQ multiplex PCR; TCRdb keeps in-frame clones, though not all of them. The sample records some 580,000 clones, about 97% being singletons. What was sequenced was naive CD4+ T cells sorted from blood. Subset of the sample: CD45RA+ positively selected. These receptors all come from a woman aged 25 to 45 in good health.

This chain connects TRBV9 to TRBJ2-7, with D possibly matching TRBD1 (6 bases). Deletions cut 4 bases from V and 3 bases from J, with 14 bases between. The length of the CDR3 is 14 residues. CDR1 is SGDLS, CDR2 YYNGEE, per germline. In nucleotides, the CDR3 is TGTGCCAGCAGCCCCGGGACACTACACTACGAGCAGTACTTC. Protein: CASSPGTLHYEQYF. Full variable domain (outside the CDR3, taken from reference TRBV9 and TRBJ2-7): DSGVTQTPKHLITATGQRVTLRCSPRSGDLSVYWYQQSLDQGLQFLIQYYNGEERAKGNILERFSAQQFPDLHSELNLSSLELGDSALYFCASSPGTLHYEQYFGPGTRLTVT.

In this sample, this clone turned up once. The rearrangement uses TRBV28 and TRBJ2-7; possible D gene TRBD2, 6 bases. This CDR3 region has 16 residues. V lost 3 bases and J lost 3, with 18 bases in between. Germline lookup yields CDR1 MDHEN and CDR2 SYDVKM. DNA of the CDR3: TGTGCCAGCAGTTTCCCTATTACTAGCCCTCACTACGAGCAGTACTTC. Protein sequence: CASSFPITSPHYEQYF.

This CDR3 is CASSFSTGSGTDTQYF. For the CDR3, the DNA is TGTGCCAGCAGCTTTTCAACAGGGTCCGGCACAGATACGCAGTATTTT. The V call is TRBV13, the J call TRBJ2-3; D possibly corresponds to TRBD1 (6 bases). The CDR3 loop spans 16 amino acids. The germline V gene encodes CDR1 PRHDT and CDR2 FYEKMQ (reference sequence). Trimming stripped 3 bases from V and 1 base from J, with 14 bases between. Together with reference TRBV13 and TRBJ2-3, the CDR3 gives the full variable domain: AAGVIQSPRHLIKEKRETATLKCYPIPRHDTVYWYQQGPGQDPQFLISFYEKMQSDKGSIPDRFSAQQFSDYHSELNMSSLELGDSALYFCASSFSTGSGTDTQYFGPGTRLTVL.

The genes are TRBV10-3 and TRBJ2-2; D unclear. CDR1 and CDR2 from the germline V gene are ENHRY and SYGVKD. The ends were cut back, 3 bases at V and 2 bases at J, with 13 bases in the middle. The CDR3 is made up of 16 amino acids. Here the CDR3 reads CAISDGSYLNTGELFF. CDR3 nucleotides: TGTGCCATCAGTGATGGCAGCTACCTTAACACCGGGGAGCTGTTTTTT.

This chain links TRBV29-1 with TRBJ2-3; TRBD2 agrees at 8 bases. Germline V CDR1 and CDR2: SQVTM, ANQGSEA. Trimming took 7 bases from V and 0 from J; bases not matched to a gene: 9. The CDR3 spans 15 residues. CDR3 nucleotides: TGCAGCGCACGGACTAGCAGCTCTAGCACAGATACGCAGTATTTT. Translated, it gives CSARTSSSSTDTQYF.

The genes are TRBV12-5 and TRBJ2-7, with 7 bases fitting TRBD1. The ends lost 5 bases at V and 1 base at J; junction bases unmatched: 8. CDR3 length: 15 amino acids. CDR1 and CDR2 (germline): LGHNT, FRNRAP. CDR3 sequence: CASGPWGTVSYEQYF. The CDR3 DNA is TGTGCTAGTGGTCCGTGGGGGACAGTATCCTACGAGCAGTACTTC.

The V and J genes are TRBV4-1 and TRBJ2-2, with 7 bases lining up with TRBD2. The CDR3 is 14 amino acids. The germline CDR1 and CDR2 sequences are MGHRA and YSYEKL. The trim removed 3 bases at V and 5 bases at J, leaving 3 bases unmatched. CDR3 sequence (DNA): TGCGCCAGCAGCCAGGACGGGAGGACCGGGGAGCTGTTTTTT. Translating gives CASSQDGRTGELFF.

DNA of the CDR3: TGTGCCAGCAGCCAATTACAACAGGCGTCCTACGAGCAGTACTTC. Amino acids: CASSQLQQASYEQYF. The chain joins TRBV4-2 to TRBJ2-7; a weak D match, TRBD1 (5 bases). Germline CDR1 reads LGHNA; CDR2 reads YNFKEQ. The CDR3 contains 15 residues. V was clipped by 2 bases and J by 1 base, with 12 bases between them.

The CDR3 spells CAIRLGDTSSYEQYF. CDR3 in DNA: TGTGCCATCAGGTTGGGGGATACTTCCTCCTACGAGCAGTACTTC. The genes are TRBV10-3 and TRBJ2-7; D might be TRBD1 or TRBD2, each matching 5 bases. The germline V gene encodes CDR1 ENHRY and CDR2 SYGVKD. This CDR3 has 15 residues. V was shortened by 6 bases and J by 0 bases, with 15 bases between the two germline ends.

This chain connects TRBV27 to TRBJ2-4, with 10 positions matching TRBD1. CDR3 length: 14 amino acids. Losses at the gene ends were 6 bases for V and 5 bases for J; bases not matched to a gene: 4. The germline CDR1 and CDR2 sequences are MNHEY and SMNVEV (reference sequence). The CDR3 coding sequence is TGTGCCAGCAGCCCGACAGGGGGCCAAAACATTCAGTACTTC. Residues: CASSPTGGQNIQYF.

V gene TRBV7-2 combines with J gene TRBJ2-5, with a tentative D call TRBD2 (7 bases). Per germline, CDR1 SGHTA and CDR2 FQGNSA. Trimming shortened V by 5 bases and J by 7 bases, and 14 bases separated the two germline ends. This CDR3 is built from 13 residues. CDR3 bases: TGTGCCAGCAGCCCTACGAGGGGGGGGACCCAGTACTTC. This translates into CASSPTRGGTQYF.

In DNA form, the CDR3 reads TGCGCCAGCAGTGAATTGGGACAGCACTACGAGCAGTACTTC. As protein: CASSELGQHYEQYF. The rearrangement joins TRBV10-2 to TRBJ2-7; 7 bases align to TRBD1. Looked up from germline, CDR1 is WSHSY and CDR2 is SAAADI. This CDR3 contains 14 residues. J gave up 3 bases and V 3 bases, and 5 bases lay outside the gene matches.

The chain employs TRBV5-4 and TRBJ2-3; no reliable D call. Germline V CDR1 and CDR2: SGHNT, YYREEE (reference sequence). V gave up 0 bases and J gave up 1 base, with 3 bases separating them. CDR3 length: 13 amino acids. CDR3 coding DNA: TGTGCCAGCAGCTTGGTGGGCACAGATACGCAGTATTTT. Translation: CASSLVGTDTQYF.

The chain is built from TRBV5-6 and TRBJ2-7, with a weak D call TRBD1 (6 bases). The V end was cut by 0 bases, the J end by 1 base, with 8 bases between. The CDR3 runs 14 residues. Germline V gene data show CDR1 as SGHDT and CDR2 as YYEEEE. CDR3 in amino acids: CASSLGGQSYEQYF. As DNA, the CDR3 is TGTGCCAGCAGCTTGGGGGGACAATCCTACGAGCAGTACTTC.

V is TRBV6-1 and J is TRBJ2-7, with D hard to call. CDR3 size: 14 residues. CDR1 and CDR2 from the germline V gene are MNHNS and SASEGT. The V gene lost 4 bases and the J gene lost 6 bases, with 16 bases spanning the gap. The CDR3 region is CASSAQGEASEQYF. The CDR3 DNA sequence: TGTGCCAGCAGTGCTCAAGGCGAGGCGTCCGAGCAGTACTTC.

The chain joins TRBV11-3 to TRBJ2-3; D is unresolved. CDR1 is SGHNT and CDR2 is YENEEA in the germline V gene. The V end was cut by 2 bases, the J end by 3 bases, with 12 bases between. The CDR3 is made up of 15 amino acids. CDR3 nucleotides: TGTGCCAGCAGCTTAAGGGCAGGCGGAACAGATACGCAGTATTTT. This encodes CASSLRAGGTDTQYF.

The genes are TRBV4-2 and TRBJ1-4; a weak D match, TRBD1 (5 bases). V lost 1 base and J 4 bases, leaving 13 bases between the germline ends. The CDR3 is 16 amino acids. The germline V gene encodes CDR1 LGHNA and CDR2 YNFKEQ. This CDR3 reads CASSQVGGTYNEKLFF. The CDR3 bases are TGTGCCAGCAGCCAAGTTGGCGGGACCTATAATGAAAAACTGTTTTTT.

The gene calls are TRBV19 and TRBJ1-5; the D is unclear. The CDR3 is made up of 12 amino acids. The germline V gene encodes CDR1 LNHDA and CDR2 SQIVND (reference sequence). The V gene lost 7 bases and the J gene lost 6 bases, with 10 bases spanning the gap. CDR3 coding DNA: TGTGCCAGTACCCCGGAGGGTCAGCCCCAGCATTTT. This encodes CASTPEGQPQHF. Supplemented by reference TRBV19 and TRBJ1-5, the full variable domain reads DGGITQSPKYLFRKEGQNVTLSCEQNLNHDAMYWYRQDPGQGLRLIYYSQIVNDFQKGDIAEGYSVSREKKESFPLTVTSAQKNPTAFYLCASTPEGQPQHFGDGTRLSIL.